This T cell receptor (beta chain) was obtained from a study of blood T cell repertoires in COVID-19. Looking at the study overall: Sources were T cells, B-cell-depleted T cells, or PBMCs; the material itself was cDNA or gDNA.

TCRdb's table, derived via immunoSEQ multiplex PCR, lists solely in-frame clones and lacks some. The profile shows about 61,000 clones, 70% to 85% of them singletons. CDR1 is MDHEN, CDR2 SYDVKM, per germline. This CDR3 has 16 amino acids. Trimming shortened V by 6 bases and J by 2 bases, and 16 bases separated the two germline ends. The material sequenced was peripheral blood. The chain joins TRBV28 to TRBJ1-4; tentative D call: TRBD1 (6 bases). The origin of this receptor is a woman aged 70-85 years with acute or convalescent COVID-19. The CDR3 nucleotides read TGTGCCAGCAGCCTCTTTATAACAGGGACTAATGAAAAACTGTTTTTT. It yields the protein CASSLFITGTNEKLFF.